This T cell receptor beta chain derives from a study of CD8 T cells in Susac syndrome. Points from the study as a whole: Repertoires of Susac syndrome CD4+ T cells lacked clonal expansion.

When the RNA was reverse transcribed, random hexamers were used with an input of about 0.45 to 1 ug. The method of amplification for TCR beta CDR3 was immunoSEQ multiplex PCR, covering 54 Vbeta and 13 Jbeta. TCRdb redid the calling of the immunoSEQ multiplex PCR reads with MiXCR, one entry per CDR3 protein. The profile shows about 210,000 distinct CDR3 sequences, 94% of them singletons. Notes on this clonotype: Antigen unknown.

The CDR3 extends over 12 amino acids. Germline V gives CDR1 MNHEY, CDR2 SVGAGI. Trimming removed 5 bases from V and 16 bases from J; junction bases left unmatched: 10. CD8+ and CD4+ T cells from blood underwent TCR beta sequencing. The clonotype originates from a human donor with Susac syndrome. Sequences were obtained from CD4+ T cells from PBMCs. The chain employs TRBV6-5 and TRBJ1-5; 8 bases line up with TRBD1. The CDR3 DNA reads as TGTGCCAGCAGTCTGCTCGGACAGGGTCTACATTTT. It yields the protein CASSLLGQGLHF.